Below, one T cell receptor beta chain is given with its context. Its antigen is as yet unknown. Template switching added a universal primer site; cDNA carried unique molecular identifiers. TCRdb used MiXCR to reprocess the 5' RACE reads, holding one entry per CDR3 protein. The table includes around 1.7 million distinct CDR3 sequences, around 29% detected once. This sample is part of a study of identical twins. Notes on the study in general: Abundant beta clonotypes from cord blood bore fewer insertions; memory repertoires lacked this pattern. Sharing of beta out-of-frame sequences by twins showed a weaker excess.

The CDR3 has 17 amino acids. Trimming at V came to 6 bases and at J to 4 bases, leaving 16 bases not matched to a gene. Germline V gene sequence: CDR1 MNHEY, CDR2 SVGEGT. This sequence was found in a newborn girl in good health. V gene TRBV6-2 or TRBV6-3 combines with J gene TRBJ2-3; 7 bases map to TRBD1. The specimen sequenced was cord blood. CDR3 DNA sequence: TGTGCCAGCAGGCGCCAAAAGACAGGGTTACTTGCAGATACGCAGTATTTT. Translating gives CASRRQKTGLLADTQYF.